The entry below gives a single T cell receptor beta chain sequence along with its context. This specimen comes from a study of blood T cell repertoires in COVID-19. Study-level background: Samples of COVID-19 (acute and convalescent) were obtained from the United States, Italy and Spain.

Some clones are missing from TCRdb's copy, which holds only in-frame ones; the method was immunoSEQ multiplex PCR. The table lists some 140,000 clones, roughly 84% of them singletons. V was clipped by 2 bases and J by 10 bases; unmatched bases: 6. Germline V lookup: CDR1 KGHSY, CDR2 FQNENV. This CDR3 comprises 15 residues. The TCR was taken from a man in his 60s with COVID-19, enrolled during active disease. The sample taken for sequencing was peripheral blood. The chain has TRBV16 and TRBJ1-6; 9 bases align to TRBD1. CDR3: CASSQQQGAGSPLHF. The DNA for the CDR3 is TGTGCCAGCAGCCAACAACAGGGGGCTGGGTCACCCCTCCACTTT.